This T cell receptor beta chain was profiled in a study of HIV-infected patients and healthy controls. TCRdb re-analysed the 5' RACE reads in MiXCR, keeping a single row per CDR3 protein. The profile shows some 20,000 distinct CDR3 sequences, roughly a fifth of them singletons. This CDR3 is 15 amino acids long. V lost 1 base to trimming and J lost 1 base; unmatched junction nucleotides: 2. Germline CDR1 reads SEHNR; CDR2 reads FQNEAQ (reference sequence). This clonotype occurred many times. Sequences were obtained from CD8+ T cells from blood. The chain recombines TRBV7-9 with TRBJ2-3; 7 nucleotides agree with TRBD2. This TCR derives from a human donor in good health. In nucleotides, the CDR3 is TGTGCCAGCAGCTTAGGTCTAGCGGGCACAGATACGCAGTATTTT. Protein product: CASSLGLAGTDTQYF. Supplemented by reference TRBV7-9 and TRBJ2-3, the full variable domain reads DTGVSQNPRHKITKRGQNVTFRCDPISEHNRLYWYRQTLGQGPEFLTYFQNEAQLEKSRLLSDRFSAERPKGSFSTLEIQRTEQGDSAMYLCASSLGLAGTDTQYFGPGTRLTVL.